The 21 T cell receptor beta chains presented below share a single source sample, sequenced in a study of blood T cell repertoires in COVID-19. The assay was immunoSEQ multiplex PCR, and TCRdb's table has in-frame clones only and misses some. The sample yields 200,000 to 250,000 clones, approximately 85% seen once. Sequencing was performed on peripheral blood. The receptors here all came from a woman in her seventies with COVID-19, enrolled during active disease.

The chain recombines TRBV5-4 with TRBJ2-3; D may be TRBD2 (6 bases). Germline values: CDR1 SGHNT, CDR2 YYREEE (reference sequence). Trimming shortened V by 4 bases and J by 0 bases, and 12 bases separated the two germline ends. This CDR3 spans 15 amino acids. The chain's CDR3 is CASSPGDSSTDTQYF. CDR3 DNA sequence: TGTGCCAGCAGCCCTGGGGACTCCAGCACAGATACGCAGTATTTT.

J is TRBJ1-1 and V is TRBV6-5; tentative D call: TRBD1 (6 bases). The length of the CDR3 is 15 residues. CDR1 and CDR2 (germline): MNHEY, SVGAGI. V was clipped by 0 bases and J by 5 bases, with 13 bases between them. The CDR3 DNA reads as TGTGCCAGCAGTTACTCTACAGGGTTCAGGACTGAAGCTTTCTTT. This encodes CASSYSTGFRTEAFF.

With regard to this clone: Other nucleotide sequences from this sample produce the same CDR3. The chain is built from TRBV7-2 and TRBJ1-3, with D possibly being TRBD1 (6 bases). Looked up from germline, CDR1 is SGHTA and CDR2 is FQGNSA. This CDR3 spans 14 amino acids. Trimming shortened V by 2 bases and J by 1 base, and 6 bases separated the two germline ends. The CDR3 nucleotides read TGTGCCAGCAGCTTAAGGGGGTCTGGAAACACCATATATTTT. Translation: CASSLRGSGNTIYF.

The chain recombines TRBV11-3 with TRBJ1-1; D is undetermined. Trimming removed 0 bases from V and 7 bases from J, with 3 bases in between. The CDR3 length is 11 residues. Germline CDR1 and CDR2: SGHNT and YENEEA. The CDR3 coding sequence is TGTGCCAGCAGCTTAGACAGTGAAGCTTTCTTT. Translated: CASSLDSEAFF.

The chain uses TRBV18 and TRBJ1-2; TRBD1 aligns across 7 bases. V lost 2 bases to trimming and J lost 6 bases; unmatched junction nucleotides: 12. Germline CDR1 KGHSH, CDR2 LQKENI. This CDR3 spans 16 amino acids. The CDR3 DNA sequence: TGTGCCAGCTCACCATATTCAGGGGACAGTTGGAATGGCTACACCTTC. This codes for CASSPYSGDSWNGYTF.

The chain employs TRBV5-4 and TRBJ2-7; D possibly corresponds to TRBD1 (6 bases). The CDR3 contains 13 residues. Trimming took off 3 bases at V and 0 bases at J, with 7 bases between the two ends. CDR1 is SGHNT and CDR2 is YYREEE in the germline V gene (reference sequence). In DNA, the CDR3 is TGTGCCAGCAGCTCAGGGGCCTCCTACGAGCAGTACTTC. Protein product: CASSSGASYEQYF.

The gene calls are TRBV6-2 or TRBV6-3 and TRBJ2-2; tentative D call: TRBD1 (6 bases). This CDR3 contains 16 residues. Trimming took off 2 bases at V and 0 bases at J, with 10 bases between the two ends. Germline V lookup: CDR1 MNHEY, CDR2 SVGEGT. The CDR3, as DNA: TGTGCCAGCAGTTACCTAGGACAGTCGAACACCGGGGAGCTGTTTTTT. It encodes CASSYLGQSNTGELFF.

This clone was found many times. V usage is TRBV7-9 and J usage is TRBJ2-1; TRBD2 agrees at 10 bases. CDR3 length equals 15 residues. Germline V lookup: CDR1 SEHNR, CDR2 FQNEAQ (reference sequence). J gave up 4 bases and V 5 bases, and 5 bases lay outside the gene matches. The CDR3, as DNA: TGTGCCAGCAGCGGTAGCGGGAGGACGTACAATGAGCAGTTCTTC. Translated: CASSGSGRTYNEQFF.

The CDR3 nucleotides read TGTGCCAGCAGTTCGCACCACCAGGGGATATATGGCTACACCTTC. It specifies CASSSHHQGIYGYTF. The rearrangement uses TRBV6-6 and TRBJ1-2, with D perhaps matching TRBD1 (6 bases). Trimming cost V 4 bases and J 5 bases, with 17 bases left between them. This CDR3 has 15 residues. From germline, CDR1 is MNHNY and CDR2 SVGAGI (reference sequence).

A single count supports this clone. CDR3 sequence (DNA): TGTGCCAGCAGCTTGACCCGGCGACAGCTACCCTTAAAGGCCTATGGCTACACCTTC. It is translated as CASSLTRRQLPLKAYGYTF. The rearrangement joins TRBV11-3 to TRBJ1-2; D may be TRBD1 (5 bases). This CDR3 is built from 19 residues. Per germline, CDR1 SGHNT and CDR2 YENEEA. V was pared by 3 bases and J by 4 bases, with 27 bases between. The variable domain in full, with the rest retrieved from reference TRBV11-3 and TRBJ1-2, is EAGVVQSPRYKIIEKKQPVAFWCNPISGHNTLYWYLQNLGQGPELLIRYENEEAVDDSQLPKDRFSAERLKGVDSTLKIQPAELGDSAVYLCASSLTRRQLPLKAYGYTFGSGTRLTVV.

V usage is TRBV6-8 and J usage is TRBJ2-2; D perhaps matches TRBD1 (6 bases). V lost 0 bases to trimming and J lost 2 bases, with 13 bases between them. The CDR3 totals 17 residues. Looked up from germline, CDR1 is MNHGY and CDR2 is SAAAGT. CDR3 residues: CASSYSGTQVNTGELFF. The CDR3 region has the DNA TGTGCCAGCAGTTACTCAGGGACACAAGTCAACACCGGGGAGCTGTTTTTT.

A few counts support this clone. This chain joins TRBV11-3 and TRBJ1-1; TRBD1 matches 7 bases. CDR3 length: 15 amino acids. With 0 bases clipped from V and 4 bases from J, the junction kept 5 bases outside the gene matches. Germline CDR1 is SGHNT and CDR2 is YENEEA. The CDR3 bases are TGTGCCAGCAGCTTAGATCAAGGGGGCCCCACTGAAGCTTTCTTT. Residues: CASSLDQGGPTEAFF.

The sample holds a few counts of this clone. The CDR3 DNA is TGTGCCAGCAGTTTGGGTCTAGCGGGGACCGGGGAGCTGTTTTTT. Translated, it gives CASSLGLAGTGELFF. The chain is built from TRBV28 and TRBJ2-2, with 9 bases matching TRBD2. Germline CDR1 reads MDHEN; CDR2 reads SYDVKM. The V and J ends lost 3 bases and 5 bases, in that order; junction bases with no gene match: 4. The CDR3 has 15 residues.

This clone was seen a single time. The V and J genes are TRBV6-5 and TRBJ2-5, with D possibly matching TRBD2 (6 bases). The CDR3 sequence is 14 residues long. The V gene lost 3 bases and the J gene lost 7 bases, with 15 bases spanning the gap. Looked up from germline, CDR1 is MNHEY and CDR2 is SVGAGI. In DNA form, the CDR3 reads TGTGCCAGCAGTTATTGGCGGGGAACGGGGACCCAGTACTTC. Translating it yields CASSYWRGTGTQYF.

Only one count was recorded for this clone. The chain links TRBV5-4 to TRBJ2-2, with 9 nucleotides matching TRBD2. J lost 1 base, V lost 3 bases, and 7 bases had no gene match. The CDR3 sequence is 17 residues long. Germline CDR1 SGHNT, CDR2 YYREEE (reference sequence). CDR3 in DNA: TGTGCCAGCAGCTCCCGCAGCGGGAGGAAGAACACCGGGGAGCTGTTTTTT. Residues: CASSSRSGRKNTGELFF.

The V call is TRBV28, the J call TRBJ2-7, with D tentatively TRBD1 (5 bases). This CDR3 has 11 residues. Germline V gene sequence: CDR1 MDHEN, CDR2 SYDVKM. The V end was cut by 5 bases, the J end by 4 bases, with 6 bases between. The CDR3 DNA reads TGTGCCAGCAGTGACAGTTACGAGCAGTACTTC. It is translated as CASSDSYEQYF.

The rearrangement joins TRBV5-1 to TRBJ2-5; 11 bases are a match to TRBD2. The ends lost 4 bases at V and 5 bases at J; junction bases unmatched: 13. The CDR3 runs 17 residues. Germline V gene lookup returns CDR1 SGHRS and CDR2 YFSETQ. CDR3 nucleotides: TGCGCCAGCAGCCCGACTAGCGGGGCGACCGCCCGGGAGACCCAGTACTTC. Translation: CASSPTSGATARETQYF.

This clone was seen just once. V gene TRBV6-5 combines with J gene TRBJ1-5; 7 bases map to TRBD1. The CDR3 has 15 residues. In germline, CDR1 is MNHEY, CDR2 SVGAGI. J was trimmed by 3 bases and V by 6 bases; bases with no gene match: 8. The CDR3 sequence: CASRGTDTYNQPQHF. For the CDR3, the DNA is TGTGCCAGCAGGGGGACAGACACGTACAATCAGCCCCAGCATTTT.

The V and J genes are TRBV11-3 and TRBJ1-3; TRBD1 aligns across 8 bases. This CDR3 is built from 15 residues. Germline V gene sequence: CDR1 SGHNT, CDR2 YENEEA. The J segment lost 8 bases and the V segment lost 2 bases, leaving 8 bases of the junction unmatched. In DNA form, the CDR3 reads TGTGCCAGCAGCTTAAACGACAGGGGCGGGTACACCATATATTTT. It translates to CASSLNDRGGYTIYF.

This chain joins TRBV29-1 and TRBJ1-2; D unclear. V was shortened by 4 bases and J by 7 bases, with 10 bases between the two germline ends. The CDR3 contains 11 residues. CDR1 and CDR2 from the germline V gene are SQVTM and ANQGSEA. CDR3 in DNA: TGCAGCGTTGTTATAGGGAGTGGCTACACCTTC. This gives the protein CSVVIGSGYTF.

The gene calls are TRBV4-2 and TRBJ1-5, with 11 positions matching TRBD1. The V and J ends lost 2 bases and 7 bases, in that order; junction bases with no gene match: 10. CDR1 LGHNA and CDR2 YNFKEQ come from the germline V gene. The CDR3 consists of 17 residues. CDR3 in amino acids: CASSQTRPGTGGQPQHF. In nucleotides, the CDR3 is TGTGCCAGCAGCCAAACCAGACCCGGGACAGGGGGACAGCCCCAGCATTTT.